The entry below describes one TCR beta chain. The source of the sample is a study of T-cell reconstitution after alpha-beta-depleted transplantation in children. The trim removed 5 bases at V and 7 bases at J, leaving 9 bases unmatched. The CDR3 is made up of 15 amino acids. CDR1 MDHEN and CDR2 SYDVKM come from the germline V gene. Preparation of the TCRbeta library used unique molecular identifiers. TCRdb used MiXCR to reprocess the PCR reads, holding one entry per CDR3 protein. This table holds about 340,000 distinct CDR3 sequences, 13% found once. This sequence originates from a human donor who donated a stem cell graft to a child with Fanconi anemia. Sequences were derived from PBMCs, sampled from the stem cell graft. The chain is built from TRBV28 and TRBJ2-1; 9 bases agree with TRBD1. CDR3 sequence: CASSGRTGVGNEQFF. The CDR3 DNA is TGTGCCAGCAGTGGACGGACAGGGGTTGGTAATGAGCAGTTCTTC.